These 8 T cell receptor beta chains share one sample of origin, sequenced in a study of T cell responses to AZD1222 COVID-19 vaccine. Using immunoSEQ multiplex PCR, the repertoire was profiled, and TCRdb retains in-frame clones only, with some absent. The sample yields around 200,000 clones, 85% to 95% seen once. Here the sequenced sample was peripheral blood, taken 28 days after the second dose of the MenACWY control vaccine. The receptors shown here come from an adult who received the MenACWY meningococcal vaccine as a control.

The chain recombines TRBV18 with TRBJ1-2; 8 bases align to TRBD1. Germline V gene sequence: CDR1 KGHSH, CDR2 LQKENI. The CDR3 spans 14 residues. V lost 0 bases and J lost 8; bases outside the gene matches: 5. The CDR3: CASSPPDRGGGYTF. The CDR3 nucleotides are TGTGCCAGCTCACCACCCGACAGGGGTGGGGGCTACACCTTC.

The rearrangement joins TRBV24-1 to TRBJ2-1; 14 bases are shared with TRBD2. Per germline, CDR1 KGHDR and CDR2 SFDVKD. The CDR3 length is 16 residues. Losses at the gene ends were 2 bases for V and 7 bases for J; bases not matched to a gene: 3. This CDR3 reads CATSDWTSGGQNEQFF. CDR3 nucleotides: TGTGCCACCAGTGATTGGACTAGCGGGGGGCAGAATGAGCAGTTCTTC.

V gene TRBV7-8 combines with J gene TRBJ1-6, with TRBD1 identical over 8 bases. The V and J ends lost 5 bases and 7 bases, in that order; junction bases with no gene match: 13. The germline CDR1 and CDR2 sequences are SGHVS and FQNEAQ. The length of the CDR3 is 17 residues. The CDR3 bases are TGTGCCAGCAGCCCAAAGGACAGGGCCGTAAGGAATTCACCCCTCCACTTT. As protein: CASSPKDRAVRNSPLHF.

This chain links TRBV6-5 with TRBJ1-1; a weak D match, TRBD1 (5 bases). This CDR3 is built from 14 residues. CDR1 and CDR2 (germline): MNHEY, SVGAGI. Trimming stripped 6 bases from V and 0 bases from J, with 11 bases between. The CDR3 nucleotides read TGTGCCAGCAGCCGGGGACGGCTGAACACTGAAGCTTTCTTT. Residues: CASSRGRLNTEAFF.

This clone was seen more than once but under ten times. One end of the junction fails to match germline, which may point to a read error. This chain connects TRBV2 to TRBJ1-5; D ambiguous. The germline V gene has CDR1 SNHLY and CDR2 FYNNEI. CDR3 size: 14 residues. The CDR3 DNA is TGTGCCAGCAGTAAAGCCAGTAGCAATCAGCCCCAGCATTTT. Translated, it gives CASSKASSNQPQHF.

The chain combines TRBV7-2 with TRBJ1-1; possibly TRBD1 for D (6 bases). Germline assignment: CDR1 SGHTA and CDR2 FQGNSA. Trimming pared 5 bases from V and 1 base from J, leaving 14 bases between. The CDR3 contains 15 residues. The DNA for the CDR3 is TGTGCCAGCAGCGTAGTAGGGGGACGGAACACTGAAGCTTTCTTT. This translates into CASSVVGGRNTEAFF.

The V and J genes are TRBV19 and TRBJ2-6; 8 bases agree with TRBD2. This CDR3 spans 16 amino acids. Germline V lookup: CDR1 LNHDA, CDR2 SQIVND (reference sequence). V lost 5 bases, J lost 0 bases, and 3 bases stayed unmatched. CDR3 DNA sequence: TGTGCCAGTAGTGGGCGGGGGGACTCTGGGGCCAACGTCCTGACTTTC. This gives the protein CASSGRGDSGANVLTF.

The chain has TRBV19 and TRBJ1-1; D is unresolved. Germline assignment: CDR1 LNHDA and CDR2 SQIVND (reference sequence). Trimming pared 7 bases from V and 0 bases from J, leaving 12 bases between. The CDR3 sequence is 14 residues long. The CDR3, as DNA: TGTGCCAGTACCCCAACGGGGATGAACACTGAAGCTTTCTTT. Translated, it gives CASTPTGMNTEAFF.